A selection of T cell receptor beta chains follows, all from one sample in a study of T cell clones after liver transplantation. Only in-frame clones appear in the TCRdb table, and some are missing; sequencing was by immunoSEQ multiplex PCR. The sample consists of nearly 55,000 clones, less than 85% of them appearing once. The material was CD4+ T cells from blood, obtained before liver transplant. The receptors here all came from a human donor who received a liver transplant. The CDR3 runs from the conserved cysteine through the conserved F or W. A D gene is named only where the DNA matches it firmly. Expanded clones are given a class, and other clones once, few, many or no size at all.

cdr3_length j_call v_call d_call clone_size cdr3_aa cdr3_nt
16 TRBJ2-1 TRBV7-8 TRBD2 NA CASRATSGRGVDEQFF TGTGCCAGCAGGGCGACTAGCGGGAGGGGTGTGGATGAGCAGTTCTTC
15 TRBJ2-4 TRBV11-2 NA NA CASSRQAGAKNIQYF TGTGCCAGCAGCCGACAGGCTGGAGCCAAAAACATTCAGTACTTC
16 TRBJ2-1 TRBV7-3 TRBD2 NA CASSLTIAGGRVEQFF TGTGCCAGCAGCTTAACGATAGCGGGGGGGCGTGTTGAGCAGTTCTTC
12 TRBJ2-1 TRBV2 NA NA CASGTGYNEQFF TGTGCCAGCGGGACTGGCTACAATGAGCAGTTCTTC
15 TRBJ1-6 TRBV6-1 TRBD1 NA CASSEAGQGASPLHF TGTGCCAGCAGTGAAGCGGGGCAGGGGGCTTCACCCCTCCACTTT
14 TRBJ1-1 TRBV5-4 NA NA CASSLAAPNTEAFF TGTGCCAGCAGCTTGGCGGCCCCGAACACTGAAGCTTTCTTT
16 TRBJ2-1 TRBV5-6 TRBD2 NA CASSGLAGGLSNEQFF TGTGCCAGCTCTGGACTAGCGGGGGGGCTGAGTAATGAGCAGTTCTTC
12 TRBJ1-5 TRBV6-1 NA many CASITPGQPQHF TGTGCCAGCATCACCCCGGGTCAGCCCCAGCATTTT
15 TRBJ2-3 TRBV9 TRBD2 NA CASSVSLAGAGTQYF TGTGCCAGCAGCGTATCTCTAGCGGGGGCAGGTACGCAGTATTTT
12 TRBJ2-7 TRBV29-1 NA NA CSARGVGYEQYF TGCAGCGCTAGGGGGGTCGGCTACGAGCAGTACTTC
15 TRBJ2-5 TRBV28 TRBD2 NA CASSFLLAGGETQYF TGTGCCAGCAGTTTTCTGCTAGCGGGGGGAGAGACCCAGTACTTC